Shown below are 12 T cell receptor beta chains from a single sample sequenced in a study of Ad26.COV2.S vaccination and SARS-CoV-2 variants. TCRdb's table, derived via immunoSEQ multiplex PCR, lists solely in-frame clones and lacks some. This table has 330,000 or so clones, roughly nine tenths appearing once. The treatment here: roughly 20 received Ad26.COV2.S at low or high dose, single or two shots; 5 received placebo; per-sample allocation not given. Collection of samples fell on day 63 after the first vaccine or placebo injection. The sequenced sample was peripheral blood, obtained in a trial of Ad26.COV2.S vaccine versus placebo. These receptor sequences come from a person between 18 and 65 years old who received the Ad26.COV2.S COVID-19 vaccine or a placebo.

The chain has TRBV10-3 and TRBJ1-1, with no clear D. The CDR3 sequence is 14 residues long. Germline CDR1 is ENHRY and CDR2 is SYGVKD. The V end was cut by 3 bases, the J end by 3 bases, with 11 bases between. The CDR3: CAISESLGYTEAFF. The CDR3 DNA sequence: TGTGCCATCAGTGAATCGTTAGGGTACACTGAAGCTTTCTTT.

CDR3 amino acids: CASLGVPPSGVRETQYF. The DNA for the CDR3 is TGTGCCAGCCTGGGGGTCCCTCCTAGCGGAGTTAGGGAGACCCAGTACTTC. V gene TRBV2 combines with J gene TRBJ2-5, with TRBD2 identical over 7 bases. Germline-derived CDR1 and CDR2 are SNHLY and FYNNEI. The CDR3 has 17 residues. After removal of 8 bases from V and 5 bases from J, the junction contained 20 bases not matched to a gene.

This chain joins TRBV18 and TRBJ1-1; perhaps TRBD1 as D (6 bases). Trimming left V 3 bases short and J 0 bases short, with 14 bases between. The CDR3 runs 16 residues. The germline V gene encodes CDR1 KGHSH and CDR2 LQKENI. The CDR3 loop reads CASSPQGSGLNTEAFF. The CDR3 nucleotides are TGTGCCAGCTCACCTCAGGGGAGTGGGCTGAACACTGAAGCTTTCTTT.

The chain couples TRBV6-5 to TRBJ1-1, with D tentatively TRBD1 (5 bases). Germline CDR1 reads MNHEY; CDR2 reads SVGAGI. The CDR3 spans 16 residues. V was clipped by 1 base and J by 0 bases, with 12 bases between them. CDR3 amino acids: CASSYFAIGVNTEAFF. The CDR3 DNA follows: TGTGCCAGCAGTTACTTCGCAATAGGGGTGAACACTGAAGCTTTCTTT.

The chain joins TRBV7-2 to TRBJ1-1, with no clear D. The CDR3 sequence is 12 residues long. The V gene lost 5 bases and the J gene lost 1 base, with 5 bases spanning the gap. Looked up from germline, CDR1 is SGHTA and CDR2 is FQGNSA. As DNA, the CDR3 is TGTGCCAGCAGCCATCCGAACACTGAAGCTTTCTTT. Translated, it gives CASSHPNTEAFF.

The gene calls are TRBV18 and TRBJ2-3; 9 bases fit TRBD2. The V gene's germline CDR1 is KGHSH and CDR2 LQKENI. J lost 2 bases, V lost 5 bases, and 5 bases had no gene match. The length of the CDR3 is 15 residues. The CDR3 nucleotides read TGTGCCAGCTCAGCCCTAGCGGGGATCACAGATACGCAGTATTTT. It specifies CASSALAGITDTQYF.

The V call is TRBV7-2, the J call TRBJ1-2; tentatively, D is TRBD1 (6 bases). The V gene's germline CDR1 is SGHTA and CDR2 FQGNSA. The CDR3 runs to 14 residues. V lost 5 bases and J 4 bases, leaving 14 bases between the germline ends. The CDR3 reads CASSLNRVGYGYTF. CDR3 sequence (DNA): TGTGCCAGCAGCCTCAACAGGGTAGGCTATGGCTACACCTTC.

This clone was seen ten or more times. V is TRBV7-8 and J is TRBJ2-5; no clear D gene. V lost 5 bases to trimming and J lost 3 bases, with 10 bases between them. The CDR3 spans 13 residues. The germline V gene has CDR1 SGHVS and CDR2 FQNEAQ. CDR3 loop: CASSVSGKETQYF. The CDR3 bases are TGTGCCAGCAGCGTAAGTGGGAAAGAGACCCAGTACTTC.

The V and J genes are TRBV3-1 (or the pseudogene TRBV3-2) and TRBJ1-5; D unclear. The CDR3 covers 12 residues. Germline V gene data show CDR1 as LGHDT and CDR2 as YNNKEL (reference sequence). V dropped 4 bases and J dropped 14 bases, with 15 bases sitting between them. As DNA, the CDR3 is TGTGCCAGCAGCCGCTCGAGCGGCCCCAAGCATTTT. This translates into CASSRSSGPKHF.

The chain uses TRBV6-1 and TRBJ2-7; no definite D call. The CDR3 covers 14 residues. Per germline, CDR1 MNHNS and CDR2 SASEGT. Trimming removed 3 bases at V and 3 bases at J, with 12 bases between. CDR3 nucleotide sequence: TGTGCCAGCAGTGATACCAGGCTTATCTACGAGCAGTACGTC. It encodes CASSDTRLIYEQYV.

The chain employs TRBV19 and TRBJ1-3, with D perhaps matching TRBD1 (5 bases). Germline CDR1 LNHDA, CDR2 SQIVND (reference sequence). With 8 bases removed from V and 2 bases from J, the gap between germline ends came to 13 bases. The CDR3 runs 14 residues. The CDR3 sequence is CASSDQGAGNTIYF. CDR3 sequence (DNA): TGTGCCAGTTCAGACCAGGGAGCTGGAAACACCATATATTTT.

The chain joins TRBV13 to TRBJ1-1, with no clear D. The CDR3 sequence is 10 residues long. The V gene lost 4 bases and the J gene lost 11 bases, with 8 bases spanning the gap. From germline, CDR1 is PRHDT and CDR2 FYEKMQ (reference sequence). CDR3 loop: CASSSDGAFF. Written as DNA, the CDR3 is TGTGCCAGCAGCTCCGACGGGGCTTTCTTT.